This is a list of T cell receptor beta chains from one sample in a study of cytomegalovirus exposure and HLA in healthy donors. Data came from immunoSEQ multiplex PCR; TCRdb stores just in-frame clones and leaves some out. Of fewer than 110,000 clones in the sample, around 85% were seen once. Source material: PBMCs. These receptors were taken from a young man in good health and CMV-seronegative. CDR3s include the opening cysteine and the closing phenylalanine or tryptophan. A D gene is named only where the DNA matches it firmly. A clone size is listed for some rows: how often the clone was seen (once, few, many), or a class if it is expanded.

v_gene: TRBV4-1; abundance: .; len: 14; j_gene: TRBJ2-5; d_gene: .; CDR3nt: TGCGCCAGCAGCTCAGGGGGGATCCTCAAGACCCAGTACTTC; CDR3aa: CASSSGGILKTQYF
v_gene: TRBV29-1; abundance: once; len: 14; j_gene: TRBJ1-2; d_gene: TRBD1; CDR3nt: TGCAGCGTCCTCCCCGGGACAGGGGGGTATGGCTACACCTTC; CDR3aa: CSVLPGTGGYGYTF
v_gene: TRBV4-2; abundance: once; len: 14; j_gene: TRBJ2-7; d_gene: TRBD1; CDR3nt: TGTGCCAGCAGCCTCCGGGACAGTCCTTACGAGCAGTACTTC; CDR3aa: CASSLRDSPYEQYF
v_gene: TRBV28; abundance: .; len: 14; j_gene: TRBJ1-5; d_gene: TRBD1; CDR3nt: TGTGCCAGCAGTCCGACAGGGGCTTATCAGCCCCAGCATTTT; CDR3aa: CASSPTGAYQPQHF
v_gene: TRBV9; abundance: .; len: 15; j_gene: TRBJ1-5; d_gene: .; CDR3nt: TGTGCCAGCAGCGTATCCCCAGGGGGCAATCAGCCCCAGCATTTT; CDR3aa: CASSVSPGGNQPQHF
v_gene: TRBV5-4; abundance: .; len: 16; j_gene: TRBJ2-7; d_gene: TRBD1; CDR3nt: TGTGCCAGCAGCTTAGCCCCGGGACAGGAGACCTACGAGCAGTACTTC; CDR3aa: CASSLAPGQETYEQYF
v_gene: TRBV7-9; abundance: .; len: 14; j_gene: TRBJ2-4; d_gene: TRBD1; CDR3nt: TGTGCCAGCAGCTCTACAGGGGTGGAAAACATTCAGTACTTC; CDR3aa: CASSSTGVENIQYF
v_gene: TRBV5-1; abundance: .; len: 13; j_gene: TRBJ2-5; d_gene: .; CDR3nt: TGCGCCAGCAGCTTGATGACGGGAGAGACCCAGTACTTC; CDR3aa: CASSLMTGETQYF
v_gene: TRBV28; abundance: .; len: 16; j_gene: TRBJ1-5; d_gene: TRBD1; CDR3nt: TGTGCCAGCAGCTCCTCCGGGACAGGGGGTCGTCAGCCCCAGCATTTT; CDR3aa: CASSSSGTGGRQPQHF
v_gene: TRBV15; abundance: .; len: 15; j_gene: TRBJ2-7; d_gene: TRBD1; CDR3nt: TGTGCCACCAGCCCATACAGGGGATTATCCTACGAGCAGTACTTC; CDR3aa: CATSPYRGLSYEQYF
v_gene: TRBV11-2; abundance: .; len: 13; j_gene: TRBJ2-5; d_gene: .; CDR3nt: TGTGCCAGCAGTACAGGGTTCCAAGAGACCCAGTACTTC; CDR3aa: CASSTGFQETQYF
v_gene: TRBV30; abundance: .; len: 12; j_gene: TRBJ2-7; d_gene: .; CDR3nt: TGTGCCTGGAGTGTGAGGGCGTGGGAGCAGTACTTC; CDR3aa: CAWSVRAWEQYF
v_gene: TRBV5-4; abundance: .; len: 13; j_gene: TRBJ2-7; d_gene: TRBD2; CDR3nt: TGTGCCAGCAGCTTGGCGGGAGGCACCGAGCAGTACTTC; CDR3aa: CASSLAGGTEQYF
v_gene: TRBV5-1; abundance: .; len: 13; j_gene: TRBJ2-3; d_gene: .; CDR3nt: TGCGCCACTTCGGGAAACCCGGGGGATACGCAGTATTTT; CDR3aa: CATSGNPGDTQYF
v_gene: TRBV23-1; abundance: .; len: 16; j_gene: TRBJ1-5; d_gene: TRBD1; CDR3nt: TGCGCCAGCAGTCAAAGGGACAGGGGGGTTGATCAGCCCCAGCATTTT; CDR3aa: CASSQRDRGVDQPQHF
v_gene: TRBV28; abundance: .; len: 15; j_gene: TRBJ2-2; d_gene: .; CDR3nt: TGTGCCAGCAGTTTTCCCAGCGGGCGGACCGGGGAGCTGTTTTTT; CDR3aa: CASSFPSGRTGELFF
v_gene: TRBV6-1; abundance: few; len: 15; j_gene: TRBJ1-5; d_gene: TRBD1; CDR3nt: TGTGCCAGCAGGAAAGGACAGGGGAGCAATCAGCCCCAGCATTTT; CDR3aa: CASRKGQGSNQPQHF
v_gene: TRBV27; abundance: .; len: 16; j_gene: TRBJ2-3; d_gene: TRBD2; CDR3nt: TGTGCCAGCAGTCCCCTAGCGGGGGGGAGCACAGATACGCAGTATTTT; CDR3aa: CASSPLAGGSTDTQYF
v_gene: TRBV4-2; abundance: .; len: 15; j_gene: TRBJ2-1; d_gene: TRBD1; CDR3nt: TGTGCCAGCAGCCCCGACAGGGGCGAGGTGAATGAGCAGTTCTTC; CDR3aa: CASSPDRGEVNEQFF
v_gene: TRBV28; abundance: .; len: 17; j_gene: TRBJ2-1; d_gene: TRBD2; CDR3nt: TGTGCCAGCAGTTCGGGACTAGCGGGAGTCGGGTTCGATGAGCAGTTCTTC; CDR3aa: CASSSGLAGVGFDEQFF
v_gene: TRBV5-4; abundance: few; len: 12; j_gene: TRBJ1-1; d_gene: .; CDR3nt: TGTGCCAGCAGCACGTTAGACACTGAAGCTTTCTTT; CDR3aa: CASSTLDTEAFF
v_gene: TRBV6-5; abundance: .; len: 14; j_gene: TRBJ1-1; d_gene: .; CDR3nt: TGTGCCAGCAGTTTTGGGGACATGAACACTGAAGCTTTCTTT; CDR3aa: CASSFGDMNTEAFF
v_gene: TRBV7-3; abundance: .; len: 11; j_gene: TRBJ2-7; d_gene: .; CDR3nt: TGTGCCAGCGGGCTGGGTGACGAGCAGTACTTC; CDR3aa: CASGLGDEQYF
v_gene: TRBV5-5; abundance: .; len: 14; j_gene: TRBJ1-5; d_gene: TRBD1; CDR3nt: TGTGCCAGCAGCTTGGGACAGGGGTATCAGCCCCAGCATTTT; CDR3aa: CASSLGQGYQPQHF
v_gene: TRBV6-5; abundance: .; len: 14; j_gene: TRBJ2-7; d_gene: TRBD1; CDR3nt: TGTGCCAGCAGCAGGGGGTCACCGACTTACGAGCAGTACTTC; CDR3aa: CASSRGSPTYEQYF
v_gene: TRBV10-3; abundance: .; len: 16; j_gene: TRBJ2-2; d_gene: .; CDR3nt: TGTGCCATCAGTGAGGTCCGGCGGGGATACACCGGGGAGCTGTTTTTT; CDR3aa: CAISEVRRGYTGELFF
v_gene: TRBV12-5; abundance: .; len: 14; j_gene: TRBJ2-1; d_gene: .; CDR3nt: TGTCCTAGGCAGCGGAACCCAAGCTACAATGAGCAGTTCTTC; CDR3aa: CPRQRNPSYNEQFF
v_gene: TRBV28; abundance: .; len: 16; j_gene: TRBJ2-2; d_gene: TRBD2; CDR3nt: TGTGCCAGCAGTCTGACTAGCGGGATGCAAACCGGGGAGCTGTTTTTT; CDR3aa: CASSLTSGMQTGELFF